Following are 11 T cell receptor beta chains from one sample sequenced in a study of T cell repertoires in cytomegalovirus infection. Their recognized antigens are unknown. TCRdb independently ran MiXCR on the reads; one entry per CDR3 protein. Of over 250,000 distinct CDR3 sequences listed, less than 25% are singletons. The sample in question was cultured PBMCs, obtained from culture after CMV antigen stimulation. Receptors were obtained from a human donor in good health (CMV status not recorded). Some clones in this sample may be carry-over from other donors' samples.

In this sample, this clonotype turned up many times. The DNA of the CDR3 is TGTGCCAGCAGCTCGACAGAACTCCCGGAGACCCAGTACTTC. Its protein product is CASSSTELPETQYF. The J gene is TRBJ2-5, the V gene TRBV7-2, with a tentative D call TRBD1 (5 bases). The germline V gene encodes CDR1 SGHTA and CDR2 FQGNSA. V lost 4 bases, J lost 5 bases, and 14 bases lay in between. This CDR3 region has 14 residues.

This clonotype occurred many times. This chain joins TRBV7-8 and TRBJ1-1, with D possibly TRBD1 on 5 matching bases. CDR1 is SGHVS and CDR2 is FQNEAQ in the germline V gene. Trimming pared 2 bases from V and 11 bases from J, leaving 15 bases between. This CDR3 has 13 residues. The CDR3 spells CASSLTGRDGAFF. Written as DNA, the CDR3 is TGTGCCAGCAGCTTAACCGGAAGGGACGGGGCTTTCTTT.

This chain joins TRBV7-3 and TRBJ2-3, with D perhaps matching TRBD2 (5 bases). This CDR3 contains 15 residues. V was cut by 3 bases and J by 2 bases, with 12 bases left in between. The germline gives CDR1 SGHTA, CDR2 FQGTGA. The CDR3 here is CASSFGGSYTDTQYF. CDR3 nucleotides: TGTGCCAGCAGCTTCGGCGGGTCCTACACAGATACGCAGTATTTT.

This clonotype was counted a few times. J is TRBJ2-3 and V is TRBV7-6; possibly TRBD2 for D (6 bases). The V gene's germline CDR1 is SGHVS and CDR2 FNYEAQ. Trimming cost V 5 bases and J 2 bases, with 11 bases left between them. This CDR3 comprises 14 residues. The CDR3 loop reads CASSPGTFTDTQYF. Here the CDR3 DNA reads TGTGCCAGCAGCCCGGGGACTTTCACAGATACGCAGTATTTT.

V and J are TRBV6-2 or TRBV6-3 and TRBJ2-7; D gene uncertain. The CDR3 spans 10 residues. Germline-derived CDR1 and CDR2 are MNHEY and SVGEGT. The V end lost 6 bases, the J end lost 3 bases, and 3 bases lay between the germline ends. The CDR3 reads CASRNYEQYF. The CDR3 nucleotides are TGTGCCAGCAGGAACTACGAGCAGTACTTC.

Ten or more counts support this clonotype. The J gene is TRBJ1-1, the V gene TRBV25-1; weak D call: TRBD1 (5 bases). CDR1 and CDR2 (germline): MGHDK, SYGVNS. Trimming cost V 10 bases and J 4 bases, with 10 bases left between them. The CDR3 loop spans 11 amino acids. This CDR3 reads CANTGVTEAFF. CDR3 coding DNA: TGTGCCAACACGGGGGTCACTGAAGCTTTCTTT.

The chain employs TRBV4-1 and TRBJ1-5; D unclear. Trimming shortened V by 0 bases and J by 6 bases, and 6 bases separated the two germline ends. The germline V gene encodes CDR1 MGHRA and CDR2 YSYEKL. There are 13 residues in the CDR3. DNA for the CDR3: TGCGCCAGCAGCCAAGATGTCGGTCAGCCCCAGCATTTT. Translated, it gives CASSQDVGQPQHF.

The gene calls are TRBV19 and TRBJ2-1; 7 bases agree with TRBD2. Germline-derived CDR1 and CDR2 are LNHDA and SQIVND (reference sequence). With V trimmed by 4 bases and J by 7 bases, 7 bases remained unmatched. This CDR3 spans 14 amino acids. The CDR3 spells CASSSPGTTNEQFF. The CDR3 DNA is TGTGCCAGTAGTAGCCCCGGGACTACTAATGAGCAGTTCTTC. Filled out from reference TRBV19 and TRBJ2-1, the complete variable domain reads DGGITQSPKYLFRKEGQNVTLSCEQNLNHDAMYWYRQDPGQGLRLIYYSQIVNDFQKGDIAEGYSVSREKKESFPLTVTSAQKNPTAFYLCASSSPGTTNEQFFGPGTRLTVL.

This chain joins TRBV19 and TRBJ2-1; D is undetermined. V gave up 1 base and J gave up 3 bases, with 28 bases separating them. Germline CDR1 and CDR2: LNHDA and SQIVND (reference sequence). The CDR3 is made up of 21 amino acids. This chain's CDR3 is CASSIVTLSAETLWGYNEQFF. The CDR3, as DNA: TGTGCCAGTAGTATAGTCACACTTTCCGCGGAAACACTGTGGGGCTACAATGAGCAGTTCTTC. The full variable domain, its missing parts supplied by reference TRBV19 and TRBJ2-1, is DGGITQSPKYLFRKEGQNVTLSCEQNLNHDAMYWYRQDPGQGLRLIYYSQIVNDFQKGDIAEGYSVSREKKESFPLTVTSAQKNPTAFYLCASSIVTLSAETLWGYNEQFFGPGTRLTVL.

This clonotype showed up just a few times. The rearrangement joins TRBV4-2 to TRBJ1-4; 8 bases are a match to TRBD1. The CDR3 extends over 15 amino acids. V lost 0 bases to trimming and J lost 7 bases; unmatched junction nucleotides: 4. Germline V lookup: CDR1 LGHNA, CDR2 YNFKEQ. The CDR3 reads CASSQDGDRGEKLFF. The CDR3 nucleotides read TGTGCCAGCAGCCAAGACGGCGACAGGGGTGAAAAACTGTTTTTT.

The CDR3, as DNA: TGTGCCAGCAGTCCTTACCGGACTAGGACCTACAATGAGCAGTTCTTC. Its translation: CASSPYRTRTYNEQFF. V is TRBV5-8 and J is TRBJ2-1, with 7 positions matching TRBD2. The V gene end was trimmed by 5 bases and the J gene end by 2 bases; junction bases not matched to a gene: 10. The CDR3 loop spans 16 amino acids. In germline, CDR1 is SGHTS, CDR2 YDEGEE.